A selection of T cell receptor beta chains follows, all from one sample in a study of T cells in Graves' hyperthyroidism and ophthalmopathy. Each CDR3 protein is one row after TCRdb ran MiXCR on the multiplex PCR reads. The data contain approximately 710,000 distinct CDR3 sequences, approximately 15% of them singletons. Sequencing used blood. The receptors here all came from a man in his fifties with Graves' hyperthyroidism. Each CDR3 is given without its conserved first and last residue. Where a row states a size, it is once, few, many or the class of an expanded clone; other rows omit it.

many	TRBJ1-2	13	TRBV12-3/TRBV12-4	ASSMGQLLNYGYT
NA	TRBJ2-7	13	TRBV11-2	ASSLLQGPFDEQY
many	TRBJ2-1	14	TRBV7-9	ASSSYGGVNYNEQF
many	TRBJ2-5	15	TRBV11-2	ASSLLRLAGGKETQY
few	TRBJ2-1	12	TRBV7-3	ASSLGQSPKEQF
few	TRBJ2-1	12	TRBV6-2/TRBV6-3	ASSYAGAYNEQF
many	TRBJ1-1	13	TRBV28	ASSFTGRVGTEAF
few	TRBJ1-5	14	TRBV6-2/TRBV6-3	ASSYRGGGADQPQH
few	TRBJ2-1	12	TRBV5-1	ASSSSQLYNEQF
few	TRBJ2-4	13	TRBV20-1	SAPRASGPQNIQY
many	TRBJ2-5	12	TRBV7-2	ASSLYGVLETQY
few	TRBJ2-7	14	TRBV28	ASSLPGSSATYEQY
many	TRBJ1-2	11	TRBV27	ASSWAASYGYT
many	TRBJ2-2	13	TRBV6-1	ASSGRTGRPGELF
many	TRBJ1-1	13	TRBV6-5	ASSYSGQRNTEAF
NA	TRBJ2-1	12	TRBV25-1	ASSGGVFYNEQF
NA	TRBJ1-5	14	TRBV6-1	AVKQGVVYSNQPQH
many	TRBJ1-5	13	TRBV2	ASSEVRAANQPQH
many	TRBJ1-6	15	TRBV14	ASSQDRGQGIVAPLH
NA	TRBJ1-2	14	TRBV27	ASSLYGGEGVTGYT
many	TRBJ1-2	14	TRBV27	ASTLNPGQGSYGYT
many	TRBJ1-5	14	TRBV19	ASSNDAAGVHQPQH
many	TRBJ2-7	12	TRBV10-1	ASSRQGEWSEQY
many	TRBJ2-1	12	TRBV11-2	ASSPFSGRGEQF
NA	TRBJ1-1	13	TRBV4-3	ASSQGIEMNTEAF
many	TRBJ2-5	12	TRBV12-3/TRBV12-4	ASRLGQGARVQY
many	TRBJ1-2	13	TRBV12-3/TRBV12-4	ASSYSGTDNYGYT
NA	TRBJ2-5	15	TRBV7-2	ASSQGPAGEIAETQY
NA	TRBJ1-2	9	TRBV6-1	ASRGVYGYT
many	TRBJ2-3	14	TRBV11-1	ASSTRTSGNTDTQY
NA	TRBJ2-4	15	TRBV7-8	ASSAPGGGRGKNIQY
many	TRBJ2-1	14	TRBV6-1	ASSYAGTGVRNEQF
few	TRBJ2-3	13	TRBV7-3	ASSPGTGYTDTQY
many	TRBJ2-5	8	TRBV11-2	ASSLNPQY
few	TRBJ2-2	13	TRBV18	ASSPRAGVTGELF
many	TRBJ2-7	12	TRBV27	ASSKRTGVYEQY
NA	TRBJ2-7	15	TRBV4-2	ASSQDASSGGTYEQY
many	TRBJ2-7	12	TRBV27	ASTSRGNPYEQY
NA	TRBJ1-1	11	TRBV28	ASSLPGQGGAF
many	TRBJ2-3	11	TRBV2	ASSRSSGDTQY
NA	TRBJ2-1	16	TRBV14	ASSQRLAGDPLYNEQF
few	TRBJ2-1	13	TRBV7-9	ASSLGVNTYNEQF
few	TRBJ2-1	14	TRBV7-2	ASSHLGLAGENEQF
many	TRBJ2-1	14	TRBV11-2	ASSSTQENSYNEQF
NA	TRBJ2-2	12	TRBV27	ASSLFKDTGELF